This passage covers 10 T cell receptor beta chains from one sample sequenced in a study of spatial heterogeneity in lung cancer. Regarding time point: sample taken at primary tumor resection. MiXCR, applied by TCRdb to the 5' RACE reads, yields one record per CDR3 protein. The data hold roughly 79,000 distinct CDR3 sequences, with around 7.3% observed a single time. The input for sequencing was PBMCs, taken at surgery. The receptor source for this set is a male donor with early-stage non-small cell lung cancer.

This clonotype was detected only a few times. The J gene is TRBJ1-3, the V gene TRBV5-1, with D possibly matching TRBD1 (6 bases). Germline V gene lookup returns CDR1 SGHRS and CDR2 YFSETQ. This CDR3 has 15 residues. Trimming left V 1 base short and J 2 bases short, with 10 bases between. CDR3 DNA sequence: TGCGCCAGCAGCTTGAATACAGGGACTGGAAACACCATATATTTT. This sequence encodes CASSLNTGTGNTIYF. Based on the CDR3 plus reference TRBV5-1 and TRBJ1-3, the full variable domain is KAGVTQTPRYLIKTRGQQVTLSCSPISGHRSVSWYQQTPGQGLQFLFEYFSETQRNKGNFPGRFSGRQFSNSRSEMNVSTLELGDSALYLCASSLNTGTGNTIYFGEGSWLTVV.

This clonotype was recorded many times. CDR3 residues: CSAGGTDAGYTF. For the CDR3, the DNA is TGCAGTGCGGGTGGGACAGACGCCGGCTACACCTTC. V and J are TRBV20-1 and TRBJ1-2, with 7 bases aligning to TRBD1. V lost 6 bases to trimming and J lost 8 bases; unmatched junction nucleotides: 9. The CDR3 extends over 12 amino acids. Germline lookup yields CDR1 DFQATT and CDR2 SNEGSKA (reference sequence).

This chain connects TRBV18 to TRBJ1-2; no reliable D call. Trimming cost V 3 bases and J 4 bases, with 12 bases left between them. The CDR3 is 14 residues long. In germline, CDR1 is KGHSH, CDR2 LQKENI. This CDR3 is CASSPEAGSYGYTF. As DNA, the CDR3 is TGTGCCAGCTCACCGGAAGCCGGGAGCTATGGCTACACCTTC.

The chain has TRBV2 and TRBJ2-1; D perhaps matches TRBD1 (5 bases). V lost 2 bases and J lost 4, with 9 bases in between. The germline gives CDR1 SNHLY, CDR2 FYNNEI. The CDR3 is 14 residues long. The CDR3 reads CASSEQGIYNEQFF. The DNA of the CDR3 is TGTGCCAGCAGTGAACAGGGTATTTACAATGAGCAGTTCTTC. The variable domain in full, with the rest retrieved from reference TRBV2 and TRBJ2-1, is EPEVTQTPSHQVTQMGQEVILRCVPISNHLYFYWYRQILGQKVEFLVSFYNNEISEKSEIFDDQFSVERPDGSNFTLKIRSTKLEDSAMYFCASSEQGIYNEQFFGPGTRLTVL.

The chain carries TRBV11-2 and TRBJ1-5; D is perhaps TRBD1 (5 bases). Trimming left V 3 bases short and J 11 bases short, with 23 bases between. Per the germline V gene, CDR1 is SGHAT and CDR2 is FQNNGV. The CDR3 is 16 residues long. The chain's CDR3 is CASSLGVSAGQFSQHF. The CDR3 DNA sequence: TGTGCCAGCAGCTTGGGGGTATCGGCAGGACAATTTTCCCAGCATTTT.

This clonotype was detected only a few times. This rearrangement joins TRBV10-3 to TRBJ2-3, with 9 bases identical to TRBD1. The J segment lost 2 bases and the V segment lost 10 bases, leaving 7 bases of the junction unmatched. Germline CDR1 ENHRY, CDR2 SYGVKD. The CDR3 loop spans 14 amino acids. CDR3 nucleotides: TGTGCCACCTCCGGGACAGGGACCACAGATACGCAGTATTTT. It specifies CATSGTGTTDTQYF.

There are many counts of this clonotype. The V call is TRBV29-1, the J call TRBJ1-1, with D hard to call. Germline assignment: CDR1 SQVTM and CDR2 ANQGSEA. The V end lost 4 bases, the J end lost 1 base, and 4 bases lay between the germline ends. The CDR3 length is 11 residues. CDR3 amino acids: CSVGRNTEAFF. Here the CDR3 DNA reads TGCAGCGTTGGAAGGAACACTGAAGCTTTCTTT.

V gene TRBV20-1 combines with J gene TRBJ2-5; no reliable D call. Germline values: CDR1 DFQATT, CDR2 SNEGSKA (reference sequence). CDR3 length: 16 residues. V dropped 0 bases and J dropped 7 bases, with 21 bases sitting between them. The CDR3: CSARDFRSRQTVTQYF. CDR3 coding DNA: TGCAGTGCTAGAGATTTTAGGTCCCGACAAACGGTGACCCAGTACTTC.

This clonotype occurred a few times. This chain uses TRBV27 with TRBJ1-2; perhaps TRBD1 as D (6 bases). This CDR3 is 13 amino acids long. Germline V gene data show CDR1 as MNHEY and CDR2 as SMNVEV (reference sequence). V was pared by 6 bases and J by 3 bases, with 11 bases between. CDR3 DNA sequence: TGTGCCAGCAGCCTACAGGGAGACTATGGCTACACCTTC. Its protein is CASSLQGDYGYTF.

This clonotype was counted between two and nine times. J is TRBJ1-5 and V is TRBV7-8; no clear D gene. Germline CDR1 and CDR2: SGHVS and FQNEAQ. The CDR3 covers 14 residues. Trimming shortened V by 1 base and J by 9 bases, and 13 bases separated the two germline ends. CDR3 nucleotides: TGTGCCAGCAGCTTAGTTGCCAGGACCGGGCCCCAGCATTTT. It yields the protein CASSLVARTGPQHF. The full variable domain, completed using reference TRBV7-8 and TRBJ1-5, is GAGVSQSPRYKVAKRGQDVALRCDPISGHVSLFWYQQALGQGPEFLTYFQNEAQLDKSGLPSDRFFAERPEGSVSTLKIQRTQQEDSAVYLCASSLVARTGPQHFGDGTRLSIL.